A single count supports the clone carrying this TCR beta chain. These data are taken from a study of somatic mutations in cytotoxic T cells in rheumatoid arthritis. Across the whole study: Flow cytometric sorting isolated some V beta antibody-stained T-cell populations at nearly 100% purity, and among them were V beta1+ cells that underwent TCRB sequencing.

Source study methods: There were rare matches between patient CD8+ clones larger than 1% and published virus-specific TCRB sequences. Clones were sequenced by immunoSEQ multiplex PCR, and TCRdb holds only the in-frame ones, with some missing. V, J and clone size are taken as reported in that table, and D and trimming were inferred from the DNA itself. The sample shows 15,000 to 20,000 clones, about 80% of them seen only once. Trimming took 6 bases from V and 6 from J; bases not matched to a gene: 10. The CDR3 length is 15 residues. Germline V CDR1 and CDR2: LNHDA, SQIVND (reference sequence). Positively selected by magnetic beads, CD4+ and CD8+ cells were purity-checked by flow cytometry.

V is TRBV19 and J is TRBJ2-1; 8 bases match TRBD2. The TCR originated in an adult with rheumatoid arthritis. What was sequenced was CD8+ T cells sorted from blood. The CDR3 bases are TGTGCCAGTAGCCCCGGGACTAGGAGCCCCAATGAGCAGTTCTTC. Protein: CASSPGTRSPNEQFF.